The 25 T cell receptor beta chains reported below all come from one sample, sequenced in a study of cytomegalovirus exposure and HLA in healthy donors. This PCR relied on a set of 60 Vbeta primers and 13 Jbeta primers. Here immunoSEQ multiplex PCR was the method, and the copy in TCRdb shows in-frame clones only, minus some. The table records under 200,000 clones, more than 75% of them present only once. The sample taken for sequencing was PBMCs. Receptors were obtained from a man in his forties in good health and CMV-seropositive.

This clone was found once. At one end, the junction sequence differs from germline, possibly due to a read error. The chain links TRBV4-1 to TRBJ1-4, with D unclear. Germline values: CDR1 MGHRA, CDR2 YSYEKL. The CDR3 totals 14 residues. CDR3 amino acids: CASSQDSRAEKLFF. The CDR3, as DNA: TGTGCCAGCAGCCAAGATTCGCGGGCTGAAAAACTGTTTTTT.

V is TRBV27 and J is TRBJ1-2; 7 bases are shared with TRBD1. The CDR3 extends over 16 amino acids. The V gene's germline CDR1 is MNHEY and CDR2 SMNVEV (reference sequence). J gave up 1 base and V 5 bases, and 10 bases lay outside the gene matches. For the CDR3, the DNA is TGTGCCAGCAGTCCTACAGGGACAGCCATTAACTATGGCTACACCTTC. It yields the protein CASSPTGTAINYGYTF.

The CDR3, as DNA: TGCGCCAGCAGCTTGGGCGGGACAGGAGCCTACGAGCAGTACTTC. Its protein is CASSLGGTGAYEQYF. The chain is built from TRBV5-1 and TRBJ2-7; 8 bases are shared with TRBD1. There are 15 residues in the CDR3. V shed 0 bases, J shed 2 bases, and the junction held 4 bases outside the gene matches. Germline V gene data show CDR1 as SGHRS and CDR2 as YFSETQ.

The chain carries TRBV15 and TRBJ2-2; 13 bases are a match to TRBD2. The CDR3 runs 16 residues. The V and J ends lost 5 bases and 7 bases, in that order; junction bases with no gene match: 7. Germline assignment: CDR1 LNHNV and CDR2 YYDKDF (reference sequence). CDR3: CATSVTSGGVVGELFF. The DNA of the CDR3 is TGTGCCACCAGCGTAACTAGCGGGGGGGTGGTCGGGGAGCTGTTTTTT.

This clone has only one observation. This chain connects TRBV7-9 to TRBJ2-7; D is uncertain. The CDR3 runs to 12 residues. The germline gives CDR1 SEHNR, CDR2 FQNEAQ (reference sequence). V was clipped by 2 bases and J by 4 bases, with 6 bases between them. The CDR3 spells CASSLSVYEQYF. The CDR3 coding sequence is TGTGCCAGCAGCTTATCTGTATACGAGCAGTACTTC.

The chain combines TRBV7-9 with TRBJ2-3, with unresolved D. Trimming removed 1 base from V and 5 bases from J, with 10 bases in between. Germline V gives CDR1 SEHNR, CDR2 FQNEAQ (reference sequence). This CDR3 region has 14 residues. CDR3 DNA sequence: TGTGCCAGCAGCTTAGATGCCGGAGAAGATACGCAGTATTTT. This gives the protein CASSLDAGEDTQYF.

The chain is built from TRBV5-5 and TRBJ2-2; 12 positions agree with TRBD2. This CDR3 is 17 amino acids long. The J segment lost 7 bases and the V segment lost 0 bases, leaving 7 bases of the junction unmatched. Germline values: CDR1 SGHKS, CDR2 YYEKEE (reference sequence). Here the CDR3 reads CASSLAGTSGLVGELFF. The DNA of the CDR3 is TGTGCCAGCAGCTTGGCCGGGACTAGCGGGTTGGTCGGGGAGCTGTTTTTT.

The chain couples TRBV7-8 to TRBJ2-1; TRBD2 matches 8 bases. Germline values: CDR1 SGHVS, CDR2 FQNEAQ. V lost 5 bases to trimming and J lost 0 bases; unmatched junction nucleotides: 3. The CDR3 is 15 amino acids. Here the CDR3 reads CASSPLADSYNEQFF. The CDR3, as DNA: TGTGCCAGCAGCCCACTAGCGGACTCCTACAATGAGCAGTTCTTC.

This rearrangement joins TRBV9 to TRBJ2-5, with 9 bases identical to TRBD2. Germline V lookup: CDR1 SGDLS, CDR2 YYNGEE. This CDR3 region has 15 residues. With V trimmed by 4 bases and J by 5 bases, 9 bases remained unmatched. The CDR3 reads CASSPGPSGTETQYF. CDR3 nucleotide sequence: TGTGCCAGCAGCCCGGGCCCTAGCGGGACGGAGACCCAGTACTTC.

The sample holds one count of this clone. The chain is built from TRBV4-3 and TRBJ2-7, with 12 nucleotides matching TRBD1. CDR3 size: 13 residues. Trimming took 4 bases from V and 6 from J; bases not matched to a gene: 1. Germline V gene sequence: CDR1 LGHNA, CDR2 YSLEER. CDR3 region: CASSRDRGLEQYF. The DNA of the CDR3 is TGCGCCAGCAGCCGGGACAGGGGGCTCGAGCAGTACTTC.

The V and J genes are TRBV6-5 and TRBJ1-4; TRBD1 might be the D (6 bases). Germline loops: CDR1 MNHEY, CDR2 SVGAGI. V gave up 6 bases and J gave up 4 bases, with 15 bases separating them. The CDR3 covers 15 residues. DNA of the CDR3: TGTGCCAGCAGCGCCAGGGGCTTGGGTAATGAAAAACTGTTTTTT. As protein: CASSARGLGNEKLFF.

The rearrangement uses TRBV7-6 and TRBJ2-5, with 9 bases matching TRBD2. V was pared by 0 bases and J by 6 bases, with 5 bases of the junction left unmatched. The CDR3 is 15 residues long. Germline-derived CDR1 and CDR2 are SGHVS and FNYEAQ. The CDR3 loop is CASSLASGSVQTQYF. The CDR3 nucleotides are TGTGCCAGCAGCTTAGCTAGCGGGAGCGTACAGACCCAGTACTTC. Combining the CDR3 with reference TRBV7-6 and TRBJ2-5 gives the whole variable domain GAGVSQSPRYKVTKRGQDVALRCDPISGHVSLYWYRQALGQGPEFLTYFNYEAQQDKSGLPNDRFSAERPEGSISTLTIQRTEQRDSAMYRCASSLASGSVQTQYFGPGTRLLVL.

This chain joins TRBV4-2 and TRBJ2-6; possible D gene TRBD2, 5 bases. The germline CDR1 and CDR2 sequences are LGHNA and YNFKEQ. V was shortened by 3 bases and J by 0 bases, with 6 bases between the two germline ends. This CDR3 is built from 15 residues. The CDR3 sequence is CASSQGDSGANVLTF. The DNA for the CDR3 is TGTGCCAGCAGCCAGGGAGACTCTGGGGCCAACGTCCTGACTTTC.

V usage is TRBV15 and J usage is TRBJ2-1, with 8 bases fitting TRBD2. V lost 0 bases to trimming and J lost 8 bases; unmatched junction nucleotides: 9. The CDR3 is 16 amino acids. Germline-derived CDR1 and CDR2 are LNHNV and YYDKDF (reference sequence). The CDR3 loop is CATSRETSVKGHEQFF. CDR3 in DNA: TGTGCCACCAGCAGAGAGACTAGCGTTAAGGGCCATGAGCAGTTCTTC.

The chain employs TRBV7-2 and TRBJ2-1, with 9 bases matching TRBD2. J gave up 0 bases and V 3 bases, and 3 bases lay outside the gene matches. The CDR3 has 16 residues. CDR1 SGHTA and CDR2 FQGNSA come from the germline V gene. The CDR3 is CASSFLTSGSYNEQFF. The CDR3 DNA sequence: TGTGCCAGCAGCTTCCTGACTAGCGGCTCCTACAATGAGCAGTTCTTC.

V is TRBV6-6 and J is TRBJ2-1; D gene uncertain. The CDR3 runs to 15 residues. With 10 bases removed from V and 6 bases from J, the gap between germline ends came to 22 bases. Germline V gene data show CDR1 as MNHNY and CDR2 as SVGAGI (reference sequence). In DNA, the CDR3 is TGTGCCACCATGCGCGACCCCTGGAGTAGCAATGAGCAGTTCTTC. Amino acid sequence: CATMRDPWSSNEQFF.

The genes are TRBV6-6 and TRBJ2-5; 7 bases line up with TRBD2. The J call may be faulty, since TRBJ2-7 better matches the DNA end. The CDR3 totals 15 residues. CDR1 and CDR2 from the germline V gene are MNHNY and SVGAGI (reference sequence). The CDR3 here is CASSSSLADAYEQYF. As DNA, the CDR3 is TGTGCCAGCAGCTCTAGCCTAGCGGATGCCTACGAGCAGTACTTC.

As DNA, the CDR3 is TGCGCCAGCAGCCAAGACGGAACAGGGACCCTCACGAGCTCCTACAATGAGCAGTTCTTC. Encoded protein: CASSQDGTGTLTSSYNEQFF. The V and J genes are TRBV4-1 and TRBJ2-1, with TRBD1 as a possible D gene (6 bases). Germline CDR1 and CDR2: MGHRA and YSYEKL. Trimming removed 0 bases from V and 0 bases from J, with 21 bases in between. The CDR3 sequence is 20 residues long.

The V gene is TRBV6-5, the J gene TRBJ2-5, with 14 bases identical to TRBD2. J gave up 7 bases and V 2 bases, and 3 bases lay outside the gene matches. The CDR3 spans 15 residues. Germline values: CDR1 MNHEY, CDR2 SVGAGI. Here the CDR3 reads CASSYGGLAGGTQYF. The CDR3 bases are TGTGCCAGCAGTTACGGAGGACTAGCGGGAGGGACCCAGTACTTC.

The V gene is TRBV25-1, the J gene TRBJ1-6; D unresolved. Per the germline V gene, CDR1 is MGHDK and CDR2 is SYGVNS. CDR3 length equals 14 residues. V was cut by 2 bases and J by 9 bases, with 11 bases left in between. CDR3 amino acids: CASSEVSPGSPLHF. CDR3 DNA: TGTGCCAGCAGTGAAGTGAGCCCGGGTTCACCCCTCCACTTT.

The J gene is TRBJ2-7, the V gene TRBV27; 7 bases align to TRBD1. The CDR3 contains 15 residues. From germline, CDR1 is MNHEY and CDR2 SMNVEV (reference sequence). After removal of 3 bases from V and 3 bases from J, the junction contained 8 bases not matched to a gene. CDR3 protein: CASSFRQGTYYEQYF. CDR3 nucleotide sequence: TGTGCCAGCAGTTTTCGACAGGGTACGTACTACGAGCAGTACTTC.

This chain joins TRBV6-1 and TRBJ2-1, with 9 bases lining up with TRBD1. The CDR3 runs 15 residues. Germline trimming cut 11 bases from V and 7 bases from J; bases unmatched to any gene: 15. Germline CDR1 reads MNHNS; CDR2 reads SASEGT. The CDR3 DNA follows: TGTGCCGGGAATCCGGGACAGGGACGGAGTAATGAGCAGTTCTTC. Translation gives CAGNPGQGRSNEQFF.

The chain employs TRBV5-1 and TRBJ1-1; D possibly corresponds to TRBD1 (6 bases). The ends were cut back, 3 bases at V and 4 bases at J, with 19 bases in the middle. Per germline, CDR1 SGHRS and CDR2 YFSETQ. The CDR3 covers 16 residues. CDR3: CASSSGQRISSTEAFF. The CDR3 DNA follows: TGCGCCAGCAGCTCCGGACAGAGAATCTCGAGCACTGAAGCTTTCTTT.

This chain connects TRBV7-9 to TRBJ1-2; D not resolved. From germline, CDR1 is SEHNR and CDR2 FQNEAQ (reference sequence). There are 13 residues in the CDR3. Trimming took 5 bases from V and 2 from J, leaving 9 bases between them. The chain's CDR3 is CASSLEENYGYTF. In nucleotides, the CDR3 is TGTGCCAGCAGCCTCGAAGAGAACTATGGCTACACCTTC.

J is TRBJ2-5 and V is TRBV7-2; TRBD2 is a possible D gene (7 bases). V lost 5 bases and J lost 7, with 20 bases in between. This CDR3 has 15 residues. From germline, CDR1 is SGHTA and CDR2 FQGNSA. CDR3 protein: CASSPKGGLQGTQYF. The CDR3 coding sequence is TGTGCCAGCAGCCCGAAAGGGGGACTACAGGGGACCCAGTACTTC. Variable domain in full (rest from reference TRBV7-2 and TRBJ2-5): GAGVSQSPSNKVTEKGKDVELRCDPISGHTALYWYRQSLGQGLEFLIYFQGNSAPDKSGLPSDRFSAERTGGSVSTLTIQRTQQEDSAVYLCASSPKGGLQGTQYFGPGTRLLVL.